This T cell receptor beta chain comes out of a study of CD8+ T cells in alopecia areata. Broader study findings: With patients, TCR sharing proved less clear than in mice, a difference possibly related to HLA.

Germline assignment: CDR1 SNHLY and CDR2 FYNNEI. CDR3 length: 13 amino acids. cDNA serving as the sequencing template came from extracted, reverse transcribed RNA. TCRdb's copy holds only in-frame clones and misses some; the assay was immunoSEQ multiplex PCR. The data contain approximately 210,000 clones, 55% to 70% of them singletons. Documented treatment: oral pan-JAK inhibitor, 5-10 mg twice daily. Collection of lesional scalp punch biopsies and peripheral blood was performed in alopecia areata patients. In regard to this clone: What it binds is not known. Mismatch with germline at one junction end may stem from a read error.

Sequenced here: CD4+ T cells sorted from blood, sampled at week 4, from a patient treated with tofacitinib. The sequence was collected from a human donor with alopecia areata. The V and J genes are TRBV2 and TRBJ2-5, with D uncertain. CDR3 coding DNA: TGTGCCAGCCTTCCGACCGAAGAAGAAACCCAGTACTTC. Translation gives CASLPTEEETQYF.